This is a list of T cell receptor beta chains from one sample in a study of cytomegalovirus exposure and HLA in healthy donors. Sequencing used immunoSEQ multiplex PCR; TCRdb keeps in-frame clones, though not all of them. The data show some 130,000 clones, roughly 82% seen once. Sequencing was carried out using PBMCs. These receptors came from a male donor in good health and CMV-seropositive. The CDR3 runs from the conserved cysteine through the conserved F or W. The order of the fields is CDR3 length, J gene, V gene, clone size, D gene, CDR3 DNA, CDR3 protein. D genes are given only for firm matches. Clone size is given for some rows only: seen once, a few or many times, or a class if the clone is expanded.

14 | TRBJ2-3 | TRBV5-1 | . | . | TGCGCCAGCAACCTGGCAGTTGTGGCAGATACGCAGTATTTT | CASNLAVVADTQYF
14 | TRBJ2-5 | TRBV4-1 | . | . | TGCGCCAGCAGCCAAACCCCTATCAAAGAGACCCAGTACTTC | CASSQTPIKETQYF
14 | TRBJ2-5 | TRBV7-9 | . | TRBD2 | TGTGCCAGCGATATAGCGGGAGGGCCGGAGACCCAGTACTTC | CASDIAGGPETQYF
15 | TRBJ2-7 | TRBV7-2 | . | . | TGTGCCAGCAGCTTAGTTGGTCAGGGATACAACGAGCAGTACTTC | CASSLVGQGYNEQYF
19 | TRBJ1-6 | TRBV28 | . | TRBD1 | TGTGCCAGCAGTCGCCCATCTGGGACAGGGGGCAGAAAAGGGTCACCCCTCCACTTT | CASSRPSGTGGRKGSPLHF
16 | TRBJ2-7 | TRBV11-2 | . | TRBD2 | TGTGCCAGCAGCCGGACAGCGGGAGTTGGGGGGGGCGAGCAGTACTTC | CASSRTAGVGGGEQYF
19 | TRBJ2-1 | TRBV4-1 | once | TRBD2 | TGCGCCAGCAGCCAAGATAGAAATAGCGGGGTCAGCTCCTACAATGAGCAGTTCTTC | CASSQDRNSGVSSYNEQFF
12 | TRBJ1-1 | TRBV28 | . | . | TGTGCCAGCAGTTTTAGCAGTGGTGAAGCTTTCTTT | CASSFSSGEAFF
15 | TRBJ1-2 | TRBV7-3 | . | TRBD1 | TGTGCCAGCAGCGAAGGGGGCTTGGGGAGTGATGGCTACACCTTC | CASSEGGLGSDGYTF
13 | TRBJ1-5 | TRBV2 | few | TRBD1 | TGTGCCAGCAGTGGGACAGGGGATCAGCCCCAGCATTTT | CASSGTGDQPQHF
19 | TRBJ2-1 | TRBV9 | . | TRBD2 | TGTGCCAGCAGCCCTCGAGGTAGCGGGAGACTAAGTCCCTACAATGAGCAGTTCTTC | CASSPRGSGRLSPYNEQFF
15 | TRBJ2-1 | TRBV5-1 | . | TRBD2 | TGCGCCAGCAGCTTCGGACTAGCGGGAGGGGGTGAGCAGTTCTTC | CASSFGLAGGGEQFF
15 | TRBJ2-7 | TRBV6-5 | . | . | TGTGCCAGCAGTTACTCGGGCGGGTTGAGCTACGAGCAGTACTTC | CASSYSGGLSYEQYF
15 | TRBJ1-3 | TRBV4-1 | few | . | TGCGCCAGCAGCCAAGTCCCCTCTTCGGGGGACACCATATATTTT | CASSQVPSSGDTIYF
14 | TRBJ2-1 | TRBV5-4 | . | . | TGTGCCAGCACGACGGGAAGCTCCTACAATGAGCAGTTCTTC | CASTTGSSYNEQFF
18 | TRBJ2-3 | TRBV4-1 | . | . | TGCGCCAGCAGCCAACTTTGGGGGCCTGGGGGGGTCACAGATACGCAGTATTTT | CASSQLWGPGGVTDTQYF
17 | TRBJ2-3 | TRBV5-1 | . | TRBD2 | TGCGCCAGCAGTTCTCTCACCGGGACTAGTGCTTCGGATACGCAGTATTTT | CASSSLTGTSASDTQYF
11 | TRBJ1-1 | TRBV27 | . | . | TGTGCCAGCACTCTCGGGACTGAAGCTTTCTTT | CASTLGTEAFF
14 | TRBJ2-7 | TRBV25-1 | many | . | TGTGCCAGCGCCGAGGTGTGGCCGAACTACGAGCAGTACTTC | CASAEVWPNYEQYF
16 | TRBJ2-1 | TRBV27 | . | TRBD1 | TGTGCCAGCAGTACACCCTCCGGGACAGAATTTAATGAGCAGTTCTTC | CASSTPSGTEFNEQFF
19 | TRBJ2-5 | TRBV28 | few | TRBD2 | TGTGCCAGCAGTCTTACTAGGCTAGCGGGAGGGCCGCTACAAGAGACCCAGTACTTC | CASSLTRLAGGPLQETQYF
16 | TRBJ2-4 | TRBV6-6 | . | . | TGTGCCAGCAGAAAAGGACAGACGCTAGCCAAAAACAGTCAGTACTTC | CASRKGQTLAKNSQYF
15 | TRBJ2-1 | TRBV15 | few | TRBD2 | TGTGCCACCAGCAGAGCGGGACTAGCAATAGATGAGCAGTTCTTC | CATSRAGLAIDEQFF
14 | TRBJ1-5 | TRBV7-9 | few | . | TGTGCCAGCAGCCCAGGGGAGAACAATCAGCCCCAGCATTTT | CASSPGENNQPQHF
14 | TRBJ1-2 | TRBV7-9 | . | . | TGTGCCAGCAGCTTATCCCGGGGGGCGGGAGGCTACACCTTC | CASSLSRGAGGYTF
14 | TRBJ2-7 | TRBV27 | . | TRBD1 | TGTGCCAGCAGTTTATGGACAGGGGCCTACGAGCAGTACTTC | CASSLWTGAYEQYF